A selection of T cell receptor beta chains follows, all from one sample in a study of breast tumors, draining lymph nodes, adjacent tissues. From the multiplex PCR reads, TCRdb called clonotypes with MiXCR, one entry per CDR3 protein. The sample records roughly 80,000 distinct CDR3 sequences, under 25% being singletons. Sample: axillary lymph node tissue. All receptors derive from a female donor with breast cancer. Some clones in this sample may be carry-over from other donors' samples. Each CDR3 is given with its conserved first and last residue. The D gene is left open where the match is weak. Clone size is not always given. Where it is, it says once, few, many or a class for expanded clones.

j_call cdr3_length v_call clone_size d_call cdr3_nt cdr3_aa
TRBJ2-3 16 TRBV4-2 many NA TGTGCCAGCAGTCAAGATGGCCAGCGGTTCACAGATACGCAGTATTTT CASSQDGQRFTDTQYF
TRBJ1-5 14 TRBV30 many NA TGTGCCTGGAGTGTATCCACTCGCAATCAGCCCCAGCATTTT CAWSVSTRNQPQHF
TRBJ2-1 15 TRBV7-6 many TRBD2 TGTGCCAGCAGCTCACTAGCGGGAGGGCCGGGGGAGCAGTTCTTC CASSSLAGGPGEQFF
TRBJ1-2 13 TRBV2 many NA TGTGCCAGCAAAGCGCAGGGTGGAGGAGGCTACACCTTC CASKAQGGGGYTF
TRBJ2-7 15 TRBV5-5 many TRBD2 TGTGCCAGCAGCTTGTTTGGACTAGCGCCCCACGAGCAGTACTTC CASSLFGLAPHEQYF
TRBJ2-7 13 TRBV27 many NA TGTGCCAGCAGTTCGACCGTTAACTACGAGCAGTACTTC CASSSTVNYEQYF
TRBJ2-2 17 TRBV28 NA TRBD1 TGTGCCAGCAGTCTATACTCCGGGACAGGGGGCGAGGGGGAGCTGTTTTTT CASSLYSGTGGEGELFF
TRBJ1-5 15 TRBV4-1 many NA TGCGCCAGCAGCCCCCAAGCAGTTAGCAATCAGCCCCAGCATTTT CASSPQAVSNQPQHF
TRBJ1-1 13 TRBV6-2/TRBV6-3 once NA TGTGCCAGCAGTTTCACGTTCGAGACTGAAGCTTTCTTT CASSFTFETEAFF
TRBJ2-1 17 TRBV27 once TRBD1 TGTGCCAGCAGACCTCTCCGACAGGGGGCTTGGAACAATGAGCAGTTCTTC CASRPLRQGAWNNEQFF
TRBJ2-5 15 TRBV3-2 NA NA TGTGCCAGCAGCCAAGTCCCTAGGGACCAAGAGACCCAGTACTTC CASSQVPRDQETQYF
TRBJ1-2 11 TRBV30 many NA TGTGCCTGGACGCCAGCCTATGGCTACACCTTC CAWTPAYGYTF
TRBJ2-7 15 TRBV7-9 many TRBD2 TGTGCCAGCAGCTCCCAAGGGACTAGCGGGAACGAGCAGTACTTC CASSSQGTSGNEQYF
TRBJ1-1 13 TRBV19 NA NA TGTGCCAGTAGTATAGATCTAGGCAAGTCGGCTTTCTTT CASSIDLGKSAFF
TRBJ2-5 16 TRBV7-2 many TRBD2 TGTGCCAGCAGCTTATCCGTTACTAGCGTCCAAGAGACCCAGTACTTC CASSLSVTSVQETQYF
TRBJ2-2 13 TRBV5-4 many NA TGTGCCAGCAGCTTGTACTTTACCGGGGAGCTGTTTTTT CASSLYFTGELFF
TRBJ1-5 11 TRBV7-3 few NA TGTGCCAGCAGCTCCAAACAGCCCCAGCATTTT CASSSKQPQHF
TRBJ2-1 16 TRBV19 many TRBD2 TGTGCCAGTAGTATAAGGGGCCTAGCGGGATACTATGAGCAGTTCTTC CASSIRGLAGYYEQFF
TRBJ2-1 15 TRBV7-2 many TRBD1 TGTGCCAGCAGGCAGGGACAGGGTCCCTACAATGAGCAGTTCTTC CASRQGQGPYNEQFF
TRBJ2-1 14 TRBV9 many NA TGTGCCAGCAGCGTACTTAGCGGAGGGGATGAGCAGTTCTTC CASSVLSGGDEQFF
TRBJ1-5 14 TRBV10-2 many TRBD1 TGCGCCAGCAGAGTCGGCGCAGGGGGACAGCCCCAGCATTTT CASRVGAGGQPQHF
TRBJ1-2 13 TRBV9 many TRBD1 TGTGCCAGCAGCGTAGTACAGGGGCATGGCTACACCTTC CASSVVQGHGYTF
TRBJ2-1 15 TRBV7-2 many NA TGTGCCAGCAGCCTCACGGACCCCAGGGGAAATGAGCAGTTCTTC CASSLTDPRGNEQFF
TRBJ2-7 14 TRBV20-1 NA TRBD2 TGCAGTGCTAAGGGGAGCGGGAGATGGGACGAGCAGTACTTC CSAKGSGRWDEQYF
TRBJ1-4 14 TRBV12-3/TRBV12-4 once TRBD1 TGTGCCAGCAGACTGGGACAGGGTAATGAAAAACTGTTTTTT CASRLGQGNEKLFF
TRBJ2-7 15 TRBV27 many NA TGTGCCAGCAGTTTACTGGGCAGGGGAACCTACGAGCAGTACTTC CASSLLGRGTYEQYF